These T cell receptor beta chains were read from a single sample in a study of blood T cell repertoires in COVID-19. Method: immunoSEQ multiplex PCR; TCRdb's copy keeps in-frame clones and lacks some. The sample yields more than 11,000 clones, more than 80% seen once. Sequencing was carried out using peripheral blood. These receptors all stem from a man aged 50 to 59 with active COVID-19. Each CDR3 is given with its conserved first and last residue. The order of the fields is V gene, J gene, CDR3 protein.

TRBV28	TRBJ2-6	CASRLSSGANVLTF
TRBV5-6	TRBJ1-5	CASSLAGGRGQPQHF
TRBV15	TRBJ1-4	CATSRDWDTGEKLFF
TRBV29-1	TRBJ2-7	CSVSRTGRSYEQYF
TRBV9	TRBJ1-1	CASSAMTGAGTEAFF
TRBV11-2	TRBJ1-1	CASSFSPGNTEAFF
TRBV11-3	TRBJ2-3	CASTESSGPGADTQYF
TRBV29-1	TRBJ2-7	CSAKDRQAYEQYF
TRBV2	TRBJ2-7	CASRGDSYEQYF
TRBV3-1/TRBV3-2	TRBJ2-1	CASSLRPGQGNEQFF
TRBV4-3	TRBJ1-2	CASSQDGQSYGYTF
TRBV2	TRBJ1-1	CASSTPGSRDRNTEAFF
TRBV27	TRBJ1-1	CASIQWGTGVSTEAFF
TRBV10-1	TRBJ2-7	CASSAGFDYEQYF
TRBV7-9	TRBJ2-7	CASSYLQGNEQYF
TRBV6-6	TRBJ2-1	CASSLAGGYNEQFF
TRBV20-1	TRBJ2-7	CSASSPGQPYEQYF
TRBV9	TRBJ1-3	CASSVYGGISGNTIYF
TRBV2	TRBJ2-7	CASSPDRNSYEQYF
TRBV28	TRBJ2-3	CASSTGTTSTDTQYF
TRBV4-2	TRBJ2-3	CASSQEGQEGTQYF
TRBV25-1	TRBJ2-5	CASSEGQGTETQYF
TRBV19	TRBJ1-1	CASSIDGQGYTEAFF
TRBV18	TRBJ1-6	CASSPLSRQNNSPLHF
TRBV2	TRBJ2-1	CASSDPSSGSVNEQFF
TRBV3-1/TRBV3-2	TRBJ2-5	CASTQFTGNQETQYF
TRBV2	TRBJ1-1	CASSEGGKATEAFF